This T cell receptor (beta chain) is drawn from a study of T cells in Graves' hyperthyroidism and ophthalmopathy. Authors of the study amplified TCR beta CDR3 regions from RNA transcripts. An initial round of RT-PCR targeting the TCR CDR3 relied on the HTBI primer set. One entry per CDR3 protein results from TCRdb running MiXCR on the multiplex PCR reads. The repertoire holds around 440,000 distinct CDR3 sequences, with approximately 15% as singletons. CDR3 length equals 15 residues. The germline V gene encodes CDR1 MNHNS and CDR2 SASEGT. V dropped 8 bases and J dropped 2 bases, with 15 bases sitting between them. Patients were aged 18 to 65, had disease duration under 2 months, and had newly diagnosed hyperthyroidism.

The rearrangement uses TRBV6-1 and TRBJ2-2, with a weak D call TRBD1 (6 bases). The TCR sequence derives from a woman between 18 and 29 years old with Graves' hyperthyroidism. Sequenced sample: blood. The CDR3 DNA is TGTGCCAGCCGGGTGACAGGATCAAACACCGGGGAGCTGTTTTTT. Its protein product is CASRVTGSNTGELFF.